The 9 T cell receptor beta chains given below trace back to one sample, sequenced in a study of T cells after posttransplantation cyclophosphamide. Produced via immunoSEQ multiplex PCR; TCRdb's table is partial and in-frame only. The top ten hold roughly 22% of the sample, which has approximately 3,000 clones, roughly four fifths seen once. Sequencing was performed on CD8+ T cells sorted from bone marrow. The receptor set was obtained from a woman aged 60-75 years in good health, CMV-negative, and a related stem cell transplant donor.

This clone appeared once. This chain uses TRBV7-2 with TRBJ1-1; 10 nucleotides match TRBD1. CDR1 and CDR2 from the germline V gene are SGHTA and FQGNSA. V shed 5 bases and J 3 bases; nucleotides not matched to a gene: 9. The CDR3 covers 16 residues. CDR3 DNA: TGTGCCAGCAGCAAACACCTTGGACAGGGGGACACTGAAGCTTTCTTT. Protein: CASSKHLGQGDTEAFF.

The chain uses TRBV9 and TRBJ2-3, with 11 bases identical to TRBD2. CDR1 is SGDLS and CDR2 is YYNGEE in the germline V gene. Unmatched junction bases numbered 8, after V lost 4 bases and J lost 4 bases. The CDR3 totals 16 residues. The CDR3 sequence: CASSSDLAGGADTQYF. DNA of the CDR3: TGTGCCAGCAGCTCCGACTTAGCGGGGGGGGCAGATACGCAGTATTTT.

The gene calls are TRBV5-6 and TRBJ1-5; the D is unclear. Trimming shortened V by 3 bases and J by 8 bases, and 12 bases separated the two germline ends. Germline V gene data show CDR1 as SGHDT and CDR2 as YYEEEE. The length of the CDR3 is 13 residues. This CDR3 reads CASSWGGMEPQHF. CDR3 bases: TGTGCCAGCAGCTGGGGAGGGATGGAGCCCCAGCATTTT.

This clone has just a few counts. The rearrangement links TRBV29-1 to TRBJ2-3, with 12 nucleotides matching TRBD2. V trimming: 6 bases; J trimming: 6 bases; junction bases outside the gene matches: 16. Germline lookup yields CDR1 SQVTM and CDR2 ANQGSEA. The CDR3 is 17 amino acids. CDR3 loop: CSVTGDLAGGPWDTQYF. CDR3 sequence (DNA): TGCAGCGTCACCGGGGACCTAGCGGGAGGGCCATGGGATACGCAGTATTTT.

The CDR3 sequence: CASSEEGTYEQYV. The CDR3 nucleotides are TGTGCCAGCAGCGAGGAGGGTACCTACGAGCAGTACGTC. V is TRBV11-2 and J is TRBJ2-7, with TRBD2 as a possible D gene (6 bases). The V and J ends lost 5 bases and 2 bases respectively, with 10 bases between them. Germline V gives CDR1 SGHAT, CDR2 FQNNGV. The CDR3 runs 13 residues.

The chain is built from TRBV30 and TRBJ2-1, with 13 bases matching TRBD2. Per the germline V gene, CDR1 is GTSNPN and CDR2 is SVGIG (reference sequence). The CDR3 consists of 15 residues. V gave up 4 bases and J gave up 4 bases; unmatched junction bases: 4. Here the CDR3 reads CAWTGTSGMYNEQFF. The DNA for the CDR3 is TGTGCCTGGACCGGGACTAGCGGGATGTACAATGAGCAGTTCTTC.

The V call is TRBV6-5, the J call TRBJ1-3, with unresolved D. Trimming took off 9 bases at V and 0 bases at J, with 12 bases between the two ends. In germline, CDR1 is MNHEY, CDR2 SVGAGI. The CDR3 totals 14 residues. The CDR3 region is CASAPEVSGNTIYF. The CDR3 DNA reads TGTGCCAGTGCCCCGGAGGTCTCTGGAAACACCATATATTTT.

This clone was counted a few times. The chain couples TRBV7-9 to TRBJ2-1, with D perhaps TRBD1 (5 bases). The CDR3 length is 17 residues. CDR1 and CDR2 from the germline V gene are SEHNR and FQNEAQ (reference sequence). Trimming shortened V by 4 bases and J by 1 base, and 17 bases separated the two germline ends. The CDR3 bases are TGTGCCAGCAGCTCCCGACCTTGGACACCTTCCTACAATGAGCAGTTCTTC. Translated, it gives CASSSRPWTPSYNEQFF.

This clone appeared once. The V and J genes are TRBV10-3 and TRBJ2-7; 9 positions agree with TRBD1. V lost 3 bases to trimming and J lost 4 bases; unmatched junction nucleotides: 7. The germline V gene encodes CDR1 ENHRY and CDR2 SYGVKD. The length of the CDR3 is 15 residues. CDR3 DNA: TGTGCCATCAGTGACCTCGGGACAGGGACTTACGAGCAGTACGTC. Protein: CAISDLGTGTYEQYV.